This T cell receptor beta chain came from a study of glioma-infiltrating T cells (dated by TCRdb to the mid-2010s). Regarding the complete study: Sequencing of TCR alpha- and beta-chain repertoires was performed on glioma tissue, on non-neoplastic brain tissue, and on matched peripheral blood mononuclear cells. To measure how far tissue and blood T-cell populations diverged, each tissue-infiltrating repertoire was compared against the peripheral blood repertoire of the same patient. The paired cohort comprised three low-grade glioma patients, 8 or 9 primary glioblastoma patients and three non-glioma patients contributing non-neoplastic brain tissue.

For this clonotype: Its antigen remains unidentified. No clone much larger than this one lies a single base away; base qualities are absent.

TCR alpha and beta CDR3 regions were amplified with the iRepertoire nested amplicon-rescue multiplex PCR (arm-PCR) platform from RNA. For one-step reverse transcription and amplification, 100-400 ng of tissue mRNA or PBMC total RNA was used as input. Following bead purification, Illumina adapters were added through a secondary multiplex PCR, and the libraries were then gel-purified between 200 and 400 bp. Demultiplexing relied on internal 6-nucleotide barcodes carried by the libraries. Sequencing of libraries was performed on an Illumina MiSeq with 2x220 or 2x250 nucleotide paired-end reads. Turning to the authors' computational methods: Paired reads were merged using FLASH 1.2.11 and were aligned to the GRCh37 human genome using BWA-MEM, after which TRA and TRB reads were extracted. For V and J assignment, an IMGT-derived reference of cassette sequences and CDR3 motifs that included pseudogenes was used. Reads were translated in three frames, and productive CDR3s were defined as those with a C...FGXG motif and no stop codons. A clonotype was defined as a unique combination of a V-J cassette pair and a CDR3 amino acid sequence. Reads were filtered by Hamming distance, thresholded by each sample's sequence error rate in mapped regions. TCRdb reworked the public reads: Q25 trimming with fastp, MiXCR clone assembly, productive beta chains retained. Merged by CDR3 protein, the rows form single entries marked with the most common genes and DNA. The V and J calls and clone size come from TCRdb's table, not from the authors' own analysis. For this sample the table gives 100,000 to 150,000 distinct CDR3 sequences, of which roughly 24% were detected only once. 15% of the sample is taken by the ten largest.

Paper-wide results and their limitations: Very few CDR3 sequences were shared between tissue and blood, attributed to high CDR3 diversity and limited sampling. Group comparisons rested on small numbers: three non-neoplastic, three low-grade glioma and several glioblastoma patients. VJ-independent divergence between tissue and blood was below expectation in non-neoplastic patients but above expectation in all gliomas, especially low-grade gliomas.

Including cysteine and phenylalanine, the CDR3 has 14 amino acids. Here the CDR3 DNA is all that survives: 42 bases in frame from base 1. V drops 3 bases and J drops 4 bases, leaving 13 bases in between. The germline V gene sets CDR1 to SGHRS and CDR2 to YFSETQ. The rearranged chain carries TRBV5-1 and TRBJ1-1; the D segment could be TRBD1, given 5 matching bases. This TCR was sampled from a human donor with low-grade glioma or glioblastoma, undergoing nonglioma brain surgery, or in good health (not recorded which). The specimen sequenced was glioma tissue, nonneoplastic brain tissue, or PBMCs (not recorded which). The CDR3 loop reads CASSWGSPSTEAFF. The nucleotide sequence is given as TGCGCCAGCAGCTGGGGCAGTCCCAGCACTGAAGCTTTCTTT.